Described below is a single T cell receptor (beta chain) sequence and its context. Antigen unknown. Trimming cost V 8 bases and J 0 bases; bases outside gene matches: 7. The germline V gene encodes CDR1 SNHLY and CDR2 FYNNEI. The CDR3 loop spans 16 amino acids. Libraries were prepared by immunoSEQ multiplex PCR; TCRdb keeps only in-frame clonotypes and omits some of them. The repertoire includes roughly 53,000 clones, approximately 88% of them detected once, and about 15% sits in the top ten. This entry belongs to a study of PD-L1 blockade in urothelial cancer. On the study more broadly: Male sex and bladder-origin urothelial cancer characterized about 85% of the 29 patients. Findings of the study overall: At the 3-week point, tumor-associated blood clones expanded more in durable-benefit patients.

Time point denoted: pretreatment peripheral blood. V usage is TRBV2 and J usage is TRBJ2-2, with 9 bases aligning to TRBD2. Source: PBMCs, taken around atezolizumab (anti-PD-L1) treatment. The sequence was collected from an older woman with urothelial cancer. CDR3 loop: CASGPRGGSNTGELFF. The CDR3 bases are TGTGCCAGCGGTCCGCGGGGGGGATCGAACACCGGGGAGCTGTTTTTT.